What follows is one T cell receptor (beta chain) and its context. This clone was picked up one time. Its specific antigen is unknown. No much larger clone exists at a distance of one base, and base qualities are not known. The data derive from a study of T cells in localized non-small cell lung cancer (TCRdb year 2020). Looking at the study overall: The study analyzed T cell repertoires of 236 early-stage NSCLC patients, comparing tumors and uninvolved tumor-adjacent lungs. The cohort was made up of approximately 250 treatment-naive NSCLC patients whose localized lung tumors had been resected. NSCLC patients had a mean age of roughly 69 years, and around 140 were male and about 110 female. Points the paper makes about the study in general: Uninvolved tumor-adjacent lung showed the highest T cell clonality, higher than tumor, which suggests more focused antigenic responses in the uninvolved tumor-adjacent lung. Longer overall survival was associated with higher blood T cell density, whereas shorter survival was associated with higher adjacent-lung clonality. Because the study design was exploratory, TCR variables were selected using unadjusted p-values without false-discovery rate correction. Of the top 100 tumor clones, a median of roughly 56 were detected in paired uninvolved adjacent lung; over 25 were also among that lung's top 100. Because multi-region tumor sequencing was not done, intratumor heterogeneity could not be ruled out.

Relative to germline, V is missing 0 bases and J is missing 5 bases, with 6 bases of the junction outside any gene match. As encoded in the germline V gene (reference sequence), CDR1 is GTSNPN while CDR2 is SVGIG. The CDR3 starts with the cysteine, ends with the phenylalanine, and has 16 residues. Only the CDR3 portion is preserved as DNA: 48 bases, with reading frame beginning at the first base. TCR beta CDR3 regions were sequenced from DNA using the immunoSEQ Assay. In the original analysis: To compute T cell density, TCR beta template counts were normalized to usable DNA, which was estimated by amplifying housekeeping genes. Using the preseqR package, richness was estimated by extrapolating to 120,000 templates for tissue samples and 400,000 templates for PBMC samples. Clonality was defined as one minus Pielou's evenness. Tissue-enriched TCRs were identified by differential abundance testing using productive amino-acid clonotypes, minimum total count 5 and alpha 0.1. The Jaccard Index and the Morisita Overlap Index were used to quantify repertoire overlap between compartments. GLIPH clustered TCR beta CDR3s with public tetramer-defined viral CDR3s; viral motifs required at least three viral sequences plus V-gene enrichment. The clones in this table, taken by TCRdb from immuneACCESS, are in-frame only. Not every clone is retained; where verified, under half of the shortfall comes from an unresolved V gene, and the cause of the rest is unknown. Clone size and the V and J calls come from that table; the DNA yielded D and trimming. This sample is represented by about 24,000 clones; approximately 84% of them were singletons. Together, the top ten hold over 25% of the sample.

At diagnosis, peripheral blood, uninvolved tumor-adjacent lung and tumor were collected and were preserved as a mix of fresh-frozen and FFPE material. For TCR repertoire profiling, blood samples were analyzed as peripheral blood mononuclear cells. Here the chain combines TRBV30 and TRBJ2-3, with 12 bases in between that match TRBD2. This specimen was peripheral blood, taken before any cancer treatment. This sequence originates from a male donor older than 55 with stage I squamous cell lung carcinoma. Here is the DNA: TGTGCCTGGAGTGTAAGGCTAGCGGGGGGGCGAGATACGCAGTATTTT. This gives the protein CAWSVRLAGGRDTQYF.